This T cell receptor beta chain was observed in a study of sequential checkpoint blockade in melanoma (dated 2019 in TCRdb). Regarding the complete study: Patients were randomized 1:1 to first-line nivolumab followed by ipilimumab (arm A) or ipilimumab followed by nivolumab (arm B). Maintenance nivolumab was given following each of the two trial sequences. DNA from over 75 pretreatment melanoma tumor samples underwent TCRbeta immunosequencing. Matched tumor biopsies were taken from some 20 patients before treatment and at week 13, after single-agent nivolumab (arm A) or ipilimumab (arm B). In 60% to 85% of the matched pre- and post-treatment tumor biopsy pairs, both biopsies came from the same lesion.

The treatment or condition label of this sample denotes: randomized to nivolumab then ipilimumab (arm A) or the reverse (arm B). None of the trial patients had been given prior DNA-damaging chemotherapy. Samples came from patients with melanoma in CheckMate 064, a randomized, open-label phase II trial of sequential checkpoint blockade. Tumor TCR sequencing used genomic DNA from formalin-fixed paraffin-embedded (FFPE) tissue samples. Summary of the overall study and its limitations: Small sample sizes and reduced statistical power limited the analyses of tumor T-cell fraction within each arm. The model for predicting response that combines TCR metrics with mutation burden needs to be validated in larger, independent patient cohorts. PD-L1 staining and CD8+ T-cell counts correlated with tumor T-cell fraction and clonality, whereas mutational load did not. In the nivolumab-first arm (arm A), an association was found between pretreatment tumor TIL clonality and response (P = .04). Achieving clinical benefit was about 30 times more likely for patients whose tumor T-cell fraction and clonality increased by week 13.

Note on this clone: The specificity of this receptor is unknown. No per-base quality is available; no much larger clone lies one base away.

V is clipped by 6 bases and J by 4 bases, and the sequence between their germline boundaries is 20 bases long. The cysteine opens and the phenylalanine closes a CDR3 of 15 amino acids. Only the CDR3 portion is preserved as DNA: 45 bases, with reading frame beginning at the first base. CDR1 SGDLS and CDR2 YYNGEE are derived from the germline V gene. The immunoSEQ Assay was used to immunosequence TCRbeta CDR3 regions from genomic DNA. Before high-throughput sequencing, genomic DNA was amplified using bias-controlled multiplex PCR. The paper's processing steps were these. To quantify the absolute abundance of each unique TCRbeta CDR3 region, the sequences were collapsed and filtered. Clonality, defined as 1 minus Pielou's evenness, was calculated using productive rearrangements only. Tumor T-cell fraction was computed by normalizing TCRbeta template counts to usable DNA, estimated from several housekeeping genes. Clones with significantly greater frequencies in on-treatment versus baseline samples were identified using a previously published method. TCRdb took this table from immuneACCESS and kept in-frame rearrangements with V and J called. Such tables lack part of the clones; where checked against another copy, unresolved V genes explain under half of the gap, and the rest is unexplained. V, J and clone size were drawn from that table, and D and trimming were deduced from the DNA. Here the sample has over 4,000 clones; around 30% occur a single time. The top ten constitute 11% of the sample.

The chain is assembled from TRBV9 and TRBJ2-7, with a weak D call of TRBD1 (5 bases match). The sequence came from a human donor with melanoma. The source was tumor tissue (inferred from file names), collected from a patient given nivolumab and ipilimumab in sequence. CDR3 reads: CASTQGAGIIYEQYF. The sequenced DNA: TGTGCCAGCACCCAAGGGGCAGGAATTATATACGAGCAGTACTTC.